This T cell receptor beta chain came from a study of blood T cell repertoires in COVID-19 (dated by TCRdb to 2020 to 2022). A note on the overall study: Samples from collaborators originated in the United States, Italy and Spain and spanned both the acute and convalescent phases of COVID-19. The prospective study material was composed of cDNA or gDNA derived from T cells, B-cell-depleted T cells, or PBMCs. Deeply sampled blood TCRbeta repertoires from subjects exposed to, actively infected with, or recovered from COVID-19 were included in the dataset. A freely available public database, intended as a resource for researchers studying the immune response to SARS-CoV-2, is where the repertoires were released. The samples were drawn from two sources: the first 160 participants of the ongoing ImmuneRACE study, and 1,254 subjects contributed by 6 global collaborators. Sample metadata almost always included a de-identified subject ID, COVID-19 status, age in years and sex. Where available, HLA class I and class II types were taken from metadata supplied by the sample provider and were not determined by assay-based typing. Results and caveats for the whole study, not just this receptor: How much clinical and demographic metadata was included differed by source and by participant, and the metadata was provided uncurated.

About this clone: Its antigen remains undetermined. No quality values exist for individual bases; no much larger clone is one base distant.

TCRbeta CDR3 regions were amplified from genomic DNA using the immunoSEQ Assay, a bias-controlled multiplex PCR. The study's processing was this. The number of nucleated cells in each sample was estimated from the amplification of reference gene primers within the assay. Sequence reads were collapsed and filtered to measure the absolute abundance of every unique TCRbeta CDR3 rearrangement. For each sample, productive Simpson clonality was calculated by taking the square root of Simpson's diversity index across productive rearrangements. What TCRdb holds here is the immuneACCESS table cut down to in-frame rearrangements. Part of the clones is not present; checked against another copy, under half of the missing clones reflect an unresolved V gene, and the others are unexplained. The V and J calls and clone size come from that table; D and trimming were worked out from the DNA. This sample lists 310,000 or so clones; 85% to 90% were detected once. The ten largest clones take up more than 9% of the sample.

Looking up the germline V gene yields CDR1 SGHTA and CDR2 FQGNSA. Counted from cysteine to phenylalanine, this CDR3 has 15 amino acids. The only DNA kept is the CDR3, 45 bases in frame from the first base. V loses 5 bases, J loses 0 bases, and the germline ends lie 10 bases apart. Participants in the prospective study were aged 18 to 89 years, lived in 20 to 25 United States geographic areas, and enrolled through a virtual design. Cohort assignment in the prospective study relied on participant-reported clinical history from a screening survey and a study questionnaire. ImmuneRACE Cohort 3 recovered participants were defined by two consecutive negative NP/OP PCR tests, healthcare professional clearance, or symptom resolution. In the prospective study, mobile phlebotomists collected whole blood, serum and a nasopharyngeal or oropharyngeal swab from each participant. Prospective study participants could optionally give additional blood draws and questionnaires over a 2-month period. Blood samples from the prospective study were shipped frozen or at room temperature prior to DNA extraction.

The chain joins TRBV7-2 to TRBJ1-4; a tentative D call is TRBD1 (5 bases match). The sample comprised PBMCs or T cells enriched from blood (not recorded which). The origin of this receptor is a woman aged 18-29 years who had recovered from COVID-19. CDR3 region: CASSPWGATNEKLFF. At the DNA level, the sequence is TGTGCCAGCAGCCCCTGGGGGGCAACTAATGAAAAACTGTTTTTT.